These T cell receptor beta chains were read from a single sample in a study of cytomegalovirus exposure and HLA in healthy donors. The method was immunoSEQ multiplex PCR; TCRdb's version includes in-frame clones alone and lacks a portion of them. In total, the table holds 25,000 to 35,000 clones. Sequencing was carried out using PBMCs. These receptor sequences come from a woman aged 35 to 49 in good health and CMV-seropositive. The CDR3 runs from the conserved cysteine through the conserved F or W. A D gene is named only where the DNA matches it firmly.

D: TRBD1; V: TRBV28; CDR3: CASSPWTGGDYEQYF
D: TRBD1; V: TRBV5-4; CDR3: CASSPRGQDTEAFF
D: TRBD1; V: TRBV30; CDR3: CAYDRGYTEAFF
D: NA; V: TRBV19; CDR3: CASTPPPSNRVGTEAFF
D: NA; V: TRBV28; CDR3: CASRSYSGYTF
D: TRBD1; V: TRBV5-1; CDR3: CASSSQGRWDTEAFF
D: TRBD1; V: TRBV28; CDR3: CASSWADRTWWEQYF
D: NA; V: TRBV10-1; CDR3: CASSEPVGTGNSVVYEQYF
D: NA; V: TRBV7-6; CDR3: CASSPPGSYEQYF
D: TRBD2; V: TRBV28; CDR3: CASIRSGDIYEQYF
D: TRBD1; V: TRBV18; CDR3: CASSPGQGEETQYF
D: NA; V: TRBV4-2; CDR3: CASSQDAGRGLNEQFF
D: NA; V: TRBV29-1; CDR3: CSAGSGVYNEQFF
D: NA; V: TRBV4-1; CDR3: CASSPPGGLNQPQHF
D: TRBD1; V: TRBV19; CDR3: CASSIALQGWPNYGYTF
D: TRBD2; V: TRBV29-1; CDR3: CSVEIAGGSYEQYF
D: NA; V: TRBV9; CDR3: CASSVRGSLGETQYF
D: NA; V: TRBV7-9; CDR3: CASSFGGQPQHF
D: TRBD1; V: TRBV4-1; CDR3: CASSPRTGLYNEQFF
D: NA; V: TRBV7-2; CDR3: CASSLGDSRTGNTIYF
D: TRBD2; V: TRBV30; CDR3: CAWTLGLAGHNEQFF
D: TRBD1; V: TRBV27; CDR3: CASSFLGQLNTGELFF
D: TRBD1; V: TRBV6-6; CDR3: CASNRQGVEQYF
D: TRBD2; V: TRBV2; CDR3: CASSNSGRTYEQYF
D: NA; V: TRBV7-6; CDR3: CASSASAGAANTGELFF
D: TRBD1; V: TRBV29-1; CDR3: CSVQGAPGEKLFF
D: TRBD2; V: TRBV6-1; CDR3: CASSEPSGTYEQYF
D: TRBD1; V: TRBV10-2; CDR3: CASSLTGGNQPQHF
D: NA; V: TRBV28; CDR3: CASSLPSGGNTIYF
D: TRBD1; V: TRBV28; CDR3: CASSLPGQLLYGYTF
D: NA; V: TRBV7-3; CDR3: CASPPAGDTDTQYF
D: TRBD1; V: TRBV30; CDR3: CAWRLNRGTGEAFF
D: NA; V: TRBV19; CDR3: CASSIGVRQLNYGYTF
D: NA; V: TRBV21-1; CDR3: CASSIEPENSNQPQHF
D: NA; V: TRBV29-1; CDR3: CSAGTSAGIDTQYF
D: NA; V: TRBV30; CDR3: CAWSEQDTQYF
D: NA; V: TRBV29-1; CDR3: CSATQLGDITGYEQYF
D: NA; V: TRBV29-1; CDR3: CSVDLAPSSYNEQFF
D: NA; V: TRBV6-6; CDR3: CATKPGGQSTGELFF
D: TRBD2; V: TRBV18; CDR3: CASSSSGHSYEQYF
D: TRBD1; V: TRBV25-1; CDR3: CASSEWDREAFF
D: NA; V: TRBV9; CDR3: CASSVDHRTASVYEQYF
D: NA; V: TRBV5-1; CDR3: CASSLRGGEETQYF
D: TRBD1; V: TRBV29-1; CDR3: CSASGTQGTEAFF
D: TRBD1; V: TRBV4-1; CDR3: CASSQRQGATGGYTF
D: NA; V: TRBV6-1; CDR3: CASGRTGLGNTIYF
D: NA; V: TRBV4-1; CDR3: CASSPITTNEKLFF
D: TRBD1; V: TRBV4-2; CDR3: CASSQEGTGGFQPQHF
D: TRBD1; V: TRBV5-6; CDR3: CASSLGGGAGQPQHF
D: NA; V: TRBV5-5; CDR3: CASSPHYNTEAFF
D: NA; V: TRBV6-6; CDR3: CASSLNRASGNTIYF
D: TRBD2; V: TRBV5-4; CDR3: CASRYSGNEQFF
D: TRBD1; V: TRBV27; CDR3: CASSRVGTGRNQPQHF
D: NA; V: TRBV28; CDR3: CASRSTRLYEQYF
D: NA; V: TRBV5-6; CDR3: CASSLLTGGAQQYF